These T cell receptor beta chains were read from a single sample in a study of shared clonotypes between healthy human individuals. TCRdb's copy holds only in-frame clones and misses some; the assay was immunoSEQ multiplex PCR. The sample contains 400,000 to 500,000 clones, about 80% of which appear only once. Sequencing input: PBMCs. The receptor source for this set is a woman between 35 and 50 years old in good health. Some clones in this sample may be carry-over from other donors' samples. The CDR3 runs from the conserved cysteine through the conserved F or W. The D gene is left open where the match is weak. The size of a clone is reported for some rows only, either as once, few or many, or as a class for expanded clones.

cdr3_nt | cdr3_aa | j_call | d_call | v_call | clone_size
TGTGCCAGTAACGGGATGGGAACGGGACAGTGGTATGGCTACACCTTC | CASNGMGTGQWYGYTF | TRBJ1-2 | TRBD1 | TRBV19 | -
TGTGCCTGGAGTGGGACGTATGGGAAACTGTTTTTT | CAWSGTYGKLFF | TRBJ1-4 | - | TRBV30 | -
TGTGCCTGGAGTGTACCTGGGACAGGGGGTTCACCCCTCCACTTT | CAWSVPGTGGSPLHF | TRBJ1-6 | TRBD1 | TRBV30 | -
TGTGCCTGTACAGAGATTGTTCGAAACACCATATATTTT | CACTEIVRNTIYF | TRBJ1-3 | - | TRBV6-1 | -
TGTGCCAGCAGCTTGATGGGACAGGGGGTTCGGGGAGCTTTCTTT | CASSLMGQGVRGAFF | TRBJ1-1 | TRBD1 | TRBV5-4 | -
TGTGCCAGCAGCCGCCTTTCTGGAAACACCATATATTTT | CASSRLSGNTIYF | TRBJ1-3 | - | TRBV27 | -
TGCGCCAGCAGCCAAGATGAGCGGGTAACCTACGAGCAGTACTTC | CASSQDERVTYEQYF | TRBJ2-7 | - | TRBV4-1 | -
TGTGCCAGCAGTTTATTGGGGGGGAACACCGGGGAGCTGTTTTTT | CASSLLGGNTGELFF | TRBJ2-2 | - | TRBV27 | -
TGTGCCAGCACCAAACAGGGGCCCCAAGAGACCCAGTACTTC | CASTKQGPQETQYF | TRBJ2-5 | TRBD1 | TRBV2 | once
TGTGCCAGCAGCGACCCTGGGGGCGCTAACTACTACGAGCAGTACTTC | CASSDPGGANYYEQYF | TRBJ2-7 | - | TRBV6-4 | -
TGTGCCAGCAGCTCAGTCGGAGGGGCAGGTCTCGAGCAGTACTTC | CASSSVGGAGLEQYF | TRBJ2-7 | - | TRBV5-5 | -
TGTGCCAGCAGCTTCCCGGGACAGAACTACGAGCAGTACTTC | CASSFPGQNYEQYF | TRBJ2-7 | TRBD1 | TRBV7-2 | -
TGTGCCAGCAGCTCTCTGGGCTACAATGAGCAGTTCTTC | CASSSLGYNEQFF | TRBJ2-1 | - | TRBV5-8 | -
TGTGCCATCAGTCCTGGACTAGCTACAGATACGCAGTATTTT | CAISPGLATDTQYF | TRBJ2-3 | TRBD2 | TRBV10-3 | -
TGTGCCAGCAGTTGGGGACAGCGCCTGGAAGCTTTCTTT | CASSWGQRLEAFF | TRBJ1-1 | TRBD1 | TRBV6-5 | -
TGCGCCAGCAGCCCCGAGGGGTTGGTCTACGAGCAGTACTTC | CASSPEGLVYEQYF | TRBJ2-7 | - | TRBV5-1 | -
TGTGCCAGTGGATACAGGGGGGATCAGCCCCAGCATTTT | CASGYRGDQPQHF | TRBJ1-5 | TRBD1 | TRBV19 | few
TGCGCCAGCAGCCCCGGGACTAGCGTCGAGACCCAGTACTTC | CASSPGTSVETQYF | TRBJ2-5 | TRBD2 | TRBV5-1 | -
TGTGCCTGGAGTGTACGAGGGGGTGGACAGCCCCAGCATTTT | CAWSVRGGGQPQHF | TRBJ1-5 | - | TRBV30 | -
TGTGCCAGCAGCCGGGACAGCATTAATACCGGGGAGCTGTTTTTT | CASSRDSINTGELFF | TRBJ2-2 | TRBD1 | TRBV7-3 | -
TGTGCCAGCAGTACAGGGGTGGGCACTGAAGCTTTCTTT | CASSTGVGTEAFF | TRBJ1-1 | TRBD1 | TRBV6-5 | -
TGTGCCAGTAGATCTGACACCTCGGGGACTGAAGCTTTCTTT | CASRSDTSGTEAFF | TRBJ1-1 | - | TRBV19 | -
TGTGCCAGCAGTTTCGGACCGAAAAACATTCAGTACTTC | CASSFGPKNIQYF | TRBJ2-4 | - | TRBV27 | -
TGTGCCAGCAGCAACTCCTACGAGCAGTACTTC | CASSNSYEQYF | TRBJ2-7 | - | TRBV2 | -
TGTGCCAGTAGTATAGCTGGACAGGGGCTCTCTGGGGCCAACGTCCTGACTTTC | CASSIAGQGLSGANVLTF | TRBJ2-6 | TRBD1 | TRBV19 | -